The 24 T cell receptor beta chains in this list originate from one sample, sequenced in a study of T cells in Graves' hyperthyroidism and ophthalmopathy (dated by TCRdb to about 2019). To prepare the library, multiplex PCR was applied. Sequencing took place on an Illumina HiSeq 2000. The TCR beta CDR3 regions were amplified from the RNA transcripts. The first round of RT-PCR for the TCR CDR3 was performed with the HTBI primer set and the Qiagen OneStep RT-PCR kit. TCRdb reworked the public reads: Q25 trimming with fastp, MiXCR clone assembly, productive beta chains retained. Every CDR3 protein is listed once, alongside the most common genes and DNA of its rows. Across this sample there are some 500,000 distinct CDR3 sequences, with around a quarter seen only once. The ten largest account for 11% of the sample. Sequencing was carried out using blood. Source of these receptors: a woman under 40 with Graves' ophthalmopathy.

The genes are TRBV28 and TRBJ2-5; 7 bases are shared with TRBD2. Germline loops: CDR1 MDHEN, CDR2 SYDVKM. This CDR3 spans 14 amino acids. The junction had 7 bases not matched to a gene; V was cut back by 4 bases and J by 5 bases. In DNA, the CDR3 is TGTGCCAGCAGTTGGGGAGGGGTTGGGGAGACCCAGTACTTC. It translates to CASSWGGVGETQYF.

The chain links TRBV11-2 to TRBJ1-6; possibly TRBD1 for D (6 bases). V lost 5 bases and J lost 6, with 14 bases in between. CDR3 length: 15 residues. In germline, CDR1 is SGHAT, CDR2 FQNNGV. CDR3 in DNA: TGTGCCAGCAGCCCCAGGGGAACAACTAATTCACCCCTCCACTTT. The encoded protein is CASSPRGTTNSPLHF.

The V and J genes are TRBV6-1 and TRBJ1-5; D gene uncertain. Per the germline V gene, CDR1 is MNHNS and CDR2 is SASEGT. The V end was cut by 2 bases, the J end by 2 bases, with 7 bases between. The CDR3 length is 14 residues. The chain's CDR3 is CASSEMWGNQPQHF. The CDR3 DNA sequence: TGTGCCAGCAGTGAAATGTGGGGCAATCAGCCCCAGCATTTT.

This clonotype was seen a handful of times. The chain has TRBV20-1 and TRBJ2-7; 8 positions match TRBD2. This CDR3 comprises 13 residues. Unmatched junction bases numbered 9, after V lost 5 bases and J lost 6 bases. Germline-derived CDR1 and CDR2 are DFQATT and SNEGSKA (reference sequence). The CDR3: CSAERGQRFEQYF. CDR3 nucleotides: TGCAGTGCTGAGCGGGGGCAGCGGTTCGAGCAGTACTTC.

This clonotype has more than one count but fewer than ten. CDR3 coding DNA: TGTGCCAGCAGTCGGGACCCGGGCGATAGTTGGGCTTTCTTT. It is translated as CASSRDPGDSWAFF. The rearrangement joins TRBV6-1 to TRBJ1-1, with D possibly being TRBD1 (5 bases). Germline V gene data show CDR1 as MNHNS and CDR2 as SASEGT. The V end lost 5 bases, the J end lost 11 bases, and 21 bases lay between the germline ends. The CDR3 has 14 residues.

The chain links TRBV20-1 to TRBJ1-2; the D is unclear. Trimming took 6 bases from V and 4 from J, leaving 12 bases between them. CDR1 and CDR2 from the germline V gene are DFQATT and SNEGSKA (reference sequence). The CDR3 length is 12 residues. CDR3 sequence reads: CSAAGRAYGYTF. CDR3 DNA: TGCAGTGCGGCCGGACGGGCCTATGGCTACACCTTC.

The chain has TRBV9 and TRBJ2-5, with 7 bases identical to TRBD2. The CDR3 totals 16 residues. Germline CDR1 reads SGDLS; CDR2 reads YYNGEE. Trimming took 1 base from V and 0 from J; bases not matched to a gene: 6. The CDR3 sequence is CASSVTDGRNQETQYF. CDR3 bases: TGTGCCAGCAGCGTAACGGACGGGAGGAACCAAGAGACCCAGTACTTC. Supplemented by reference TRBV9 and TRBJ2-5, the full variable domain reads DSGVTQTPKHLITATGQRVTLRCSPRSGDLSVYWYQQSLDQGLQFLIQYYNGEERAKGNILERFSAQQFPDLHSELNLSSLELGDSALYFCASSVTDGRNQETQYFGPGTRLLVL.

This clonotype has a count of ten or more. The J gene is TRBJ2-7, the V gene TRBV5-6; D remains ambiguous. Per germline, CDR1 SGHDT and CDR2 YYEEEE. V lost 0 bases, J lost 4 bases, and 14 bases lay in between. The CDR3 spans 15 residues. CDR3 loop: CASSLAIRAAYEQYF. For the CDR3, the DNA is TGTGCCAGCAGCTTGGCCATAAGGGCCGCTTACGAGCAGTACTTC.

This clonotype was seen just once. The chain combines TRBV6-2 or TRBV6-3 with TRBJ1-1, with TRBD1 matching 11 bases. Germline V gene data show CDR1 as MNHEY and CDR2 as SVGEGT. The CDR3 is 15 amino acids. J gave up 7 bases and V 6 bases, and 10 bases lay outside the gene matches. Here the CDR3 DNA reads TGTGCCAGCAGATTCCGCGGACAGGGGGCTAGTGAAGCTTTCTTT. Residues: CASRFRGQGASEAFF.

This clonotype was recorded at least ten times. The chain combines TRBV2 with TRBJ1-5, with a tentative D call TRBD1 (6 bases). Deletions cut 6 bases from V and 2 bases from J, with 17 bases between. The CDR3 is made up of 16 amino acids. The germline V gene encodes CDR1 SNHLY and CDR2 FYNNEI. CDR3 loop: CASRPGAKKGNQPQHF. In DNA, the CDR3 is TGTGCCAGCAGACCGGGGGCCAAGAAGGGCAATCAGCCCCAGCATTTT.

This clonotype came up many times. The genes are TRBV19 and TRBJ1-5; 10 bases align to TRBD1. Germline CDR1 reads LNHDA; CDR2 reads SQIVND (reference sequence). With V trimmed by 7 bases and J by 2 bases, 5 bases remained unmatched. This CDR3 has 15 residues. The CDR3 protein is CASTTGGHGNQPQHF. The CDR3 DNA sequence: TGTGCCAGTACGACAGGGGGCCATGGCAATCAGCCCCAGCATTTT.

Comments on this clonotype: The CDR3 does not end in the conserved phenylalanine or tryptophan, so this is likely a read error. The rearrangement links TRBV7-9 to TRBJ2-5, with D possibly called TRBD1 or TRBD2 (5 bases each). Germline V gene data show CDR1 as SEHNR and CDR2 as FQNEAQ (reference sequence). V lost 3 bases to trimming and J lost 5 bases, with 13 bases between them. The CDR3 sequence is 14 residues long. CDR3 coding DNA: TGTGCCAGCAGCTTGGGGACGAGATTGGAGACCCAGTACTCC. Its translation is CASSLGTRLETQYS.

The CDR3 region is CASSSQGVSVYEQYF. The CDR3 nucleotides read TGTGCCAGCAGTTCTCAGGGGGTTTCAGTGTACGAGCAGTACTTC. The rearrangement uses TRBV12-3 or TRBV12-4 and TRBJ2-7; TRBD1 aligns across 7 bases. CDR3 length: 15 amino acids. J lost 4 bases, V lost 4 bases, and 10 bases had no gene match.

There are many counts of this clonotype. This chain joins TRBV5-1 and TRBJ1-2; 7 bases line up with TRBD1. CDR3 size: 14 residues. The germline V gene encodes CDR1 SGHRS and CDR2 YFSETQ. V lost 4 bases and J lost 4; bases outside the gene matches: 7. CDR3 DNA: TGCGCCAGCAGCCCCGGACAGGTCGTCTATGGCTACACCTTC. Residues: CASSPGQVVYGYTF.

This clonotype was detected many times. The CDR3 here is CASSYSRYQPQHF. The CDR3 coding sequence is TGTGCCAGCAGTTACTCGAGGTATCAGCCCCAGCATTTT. This chain uses TRBV6-5 with TRBJ1-5; D gene unclear. The V end was cut by 0 bases, the J end by 5 bases, with 5 bases between. The CDR3 is made up of 13 amino acids. CDR1 and CDR2 from the germline V gene are MNHEY and SVGAGI.

This chain connects TRBV20-1 to TRBJ2-7; unclear D gene. The CDR3 runs 11 residues. V was trimmed by 6 bases and J by 4 bases, leaving 10 bases between them. The germline V gene has CDR1 DFQATT and CDR2 SNEGSKA (reference sequence). CDR3 coding DNA: TGCAGTGCAAGACTGGGGTACGAGCAGTACTTC. It is translated as CSARLGYEQYF.

This clonotype occurred many times. The rearrangement links TRBV6-2 or TRBV6-3 to TRBJ1-1; no reliable D call. CDR3 length: 13 residues. The germline V and J ends were trimmed by 2 bases and 3 bases, with 7 bases remaining between them. Germline V lookup: CDR1 MNHEY, CDR2 SVGEGT. CDR3 sequence reads: CASSYDGDTEAFF. CDR3 nucleotides: TGTGCCAGCAGTTACGACGGGGACACTGAAGCTTTCTTT.

Ten or more counts support this clonotype. At one end, the junction sequence differs from germline, possibly due to a read error. CDR3 residues: CSASSAELYGQYF. CDR3 nucleotide sequence: TGCAGTGCTAGCTCGGCGGAGTTGTACGGGCAGTACTTC. J is TRBJ2-7 and V is TRBV20-1, with D unclear. The germline CDR1 and CDR2 sequences are DFQATT and SNEGSKA (reference sequence). The CDR3 runs 13 residues.

This clonotype was detected ten times or more. The J gene is TRBJ2-7, the V gene TRBV18; 9 bases fit TRBD1. The CDR3 is made up of 15 amino acids. Germline loops: CDR1 KGHSH, CDR2 LQKENI. V was clipped by 6 bases and J by 0 bases; unmatched bases: 6. CDR3: CASSPGTGSSYEQYF. DNA of the CDR3: TGTGCCAGCTCCCCCGGGACAGGGAGCTCCTACGAGCAGTACTTC.

This clonotype has a single count. The gene calls are TRBV6-5 and TRBJ1-2, with 9 bases fitting TRBD1. From germline, CDR1 is MNHEY and CDR2 SVGAGI. This CDR3 is 12 amino acids long. The V and J ends lost 2 bases and 10 bases, in that order; junction bases with no gene match: 2. CDR3 coding DNA: TGTGCCAGCAGTTACGGGGACAGGGACTACACCTTC. Translated: CASSYGDRDYTF.

In its sample, this clonotype was seen a few times. The V gene is TRBV12-3 or TRBV12-4, the J gene TRBJ2-7; TRBD2 agrees at 10 bases. Trimming took 7 bases from V and 7 from J; bases not matched to a gene: 7. CDR3 length: 13 amino acids. The DNA of the CDR3 is TGTGCCAGCACCAGCGGGAGGGCGAGGGAGCAGTACTTC. Translation: CASTSGRAREQYF.

The V call is TRBV7-2, the J call TRBJ1-1; D not certain. Between the trimmed V and J ends, which lost 1 base and 6 bases, there was a span of 9 bases. CDR1 SGHTA and CDR2 FQGNSA come from the germline V gene. The CDR3 totals 13 residues. The CDR3 sequence is CASSLGRYPEAFF. CDR3 sequence (DNA): TGTGCCAGCAGCTTAGGGAGATACCCTGAAGCTTTCTTT.

This clonotype has just a few counts. V and J are TRBV5-1 and TRBJ1-3, with TRBD1 as a possible D gene (6 bases). The germline V gene has CDR1 SGHRS and CDR2 YFSETQ. The CDR3 length is 16 residues. The germline V and J ends were trimmed by 1 base and 0 bases, with 11 bases remaining between them. The CDR3: CASSLRTENSGNTIYF. CDR3 sequence (DNA): TGCGCCAGCAGCTTGAGGACAGAAAACTCTGGAAACACCATATATTTT.

This clonotype was counted many times. The chain couples TRBV12-3 or TRBV12-4 to TRBJ1-5, with 7 bases aligning to TRBD1. The ends lost 5 bases at V and 6 bases at J; junction bases unmatched: 10. This CDR3 has 15 residues. The CDR3 coding sequence is TGTGCCAGCAGTCCCAGACAGGGAACAAGTCAGCCCCAGCATTTT. Amino acids: CASSPRQGTSQPQHF.